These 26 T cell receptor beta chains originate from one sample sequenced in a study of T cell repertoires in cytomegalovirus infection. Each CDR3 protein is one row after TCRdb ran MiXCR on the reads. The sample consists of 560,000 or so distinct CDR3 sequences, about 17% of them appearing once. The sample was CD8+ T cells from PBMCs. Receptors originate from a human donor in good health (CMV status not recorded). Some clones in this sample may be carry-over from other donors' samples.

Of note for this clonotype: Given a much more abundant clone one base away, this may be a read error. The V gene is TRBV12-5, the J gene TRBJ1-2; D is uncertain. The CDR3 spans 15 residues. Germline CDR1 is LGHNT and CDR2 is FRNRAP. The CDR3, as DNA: TGTGCTAGTGGTTTGGTACAGTTTTTCGGCTATGTCTACACCTTC. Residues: CASGLVQFFGYVYTF.

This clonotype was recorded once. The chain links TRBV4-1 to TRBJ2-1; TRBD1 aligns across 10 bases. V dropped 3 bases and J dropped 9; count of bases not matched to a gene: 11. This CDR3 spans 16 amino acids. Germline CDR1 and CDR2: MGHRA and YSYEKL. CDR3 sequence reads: CASSHPRDRGGGEQFF. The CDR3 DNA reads TGCGCCAGCAGCCACCCCCGGGACAGGGGAGGGGGTGAGCAGTTCTTC.

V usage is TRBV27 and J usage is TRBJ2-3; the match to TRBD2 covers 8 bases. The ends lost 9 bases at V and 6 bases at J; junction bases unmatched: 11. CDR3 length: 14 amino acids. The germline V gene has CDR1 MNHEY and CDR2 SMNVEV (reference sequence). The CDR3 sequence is CASQSGSARDTQYF. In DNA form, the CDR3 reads TGTGCCAGTCAGAGCGGGAGTGCAAGGGATACGCAGTATTTT.

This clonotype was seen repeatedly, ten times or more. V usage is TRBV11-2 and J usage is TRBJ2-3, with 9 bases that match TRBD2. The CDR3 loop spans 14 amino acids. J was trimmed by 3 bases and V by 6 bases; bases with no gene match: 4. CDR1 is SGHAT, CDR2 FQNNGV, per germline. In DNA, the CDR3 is TGTGCCAGCAGAGTAGCGGGAGAGACAGATACGCAGTATTTT. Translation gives CASRVAGETDTQYF.

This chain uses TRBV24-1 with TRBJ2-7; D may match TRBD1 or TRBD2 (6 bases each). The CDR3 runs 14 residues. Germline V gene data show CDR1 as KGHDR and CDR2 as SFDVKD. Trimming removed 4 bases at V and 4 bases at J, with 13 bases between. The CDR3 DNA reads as TGTGCCACCAGTGACGGGGGCCCGTGGTACGAGCAGTACTTC. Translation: CATSDGGPWYEQYF.

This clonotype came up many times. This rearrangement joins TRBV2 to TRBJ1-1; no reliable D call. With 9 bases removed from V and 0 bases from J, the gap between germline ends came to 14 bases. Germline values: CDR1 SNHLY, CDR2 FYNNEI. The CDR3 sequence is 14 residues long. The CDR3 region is CARISREMNTEAFF. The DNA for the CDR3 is TGTGCCAGGATATCGAGGGAAATGAACACTGAAGCTTTCTTT.

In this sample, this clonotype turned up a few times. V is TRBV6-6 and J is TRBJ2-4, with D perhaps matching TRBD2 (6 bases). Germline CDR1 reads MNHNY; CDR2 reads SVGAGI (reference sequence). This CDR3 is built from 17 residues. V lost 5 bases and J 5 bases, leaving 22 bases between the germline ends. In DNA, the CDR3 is TGTGCCAGCAGTCCCTTGGACGGAAATGGCGGGGAAAACATTCAGTACTTC. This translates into CASSPLDGNGGENIQYF.

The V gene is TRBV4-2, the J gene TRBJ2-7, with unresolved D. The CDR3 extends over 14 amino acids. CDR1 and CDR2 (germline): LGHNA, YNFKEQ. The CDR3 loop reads CSSSQDAYPLEQYF. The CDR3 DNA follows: TGTTCAAGCAGCCAAGATGCCTATCCTCTCGAGCAGTACTTC.

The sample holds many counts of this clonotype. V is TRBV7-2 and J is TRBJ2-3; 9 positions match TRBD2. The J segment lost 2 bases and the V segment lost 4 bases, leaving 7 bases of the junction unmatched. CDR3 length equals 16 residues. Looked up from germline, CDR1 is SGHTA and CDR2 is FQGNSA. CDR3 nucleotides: TGTGCCAGCAGCTCCTCCGGGACTAGCACCACAGATACGCAGTATTTT. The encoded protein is CASSSSGTSTTDTQYF.

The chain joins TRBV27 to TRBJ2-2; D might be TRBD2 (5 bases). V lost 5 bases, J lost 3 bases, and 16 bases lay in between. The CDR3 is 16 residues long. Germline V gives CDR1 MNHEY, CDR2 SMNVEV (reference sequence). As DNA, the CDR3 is TGTGCCAGCAGTAGACCCGGGGATTGGGACACCGGGGAGCTGTTTTTT. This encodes CASSRPGDWDTGELFF.

CDR3 amino acids: CASSGGAGGGYGYTF. The CDR3 bases are TGTGCCAGCAGCGGAGGGGCAGGGGGAGGGTATGGCTACACCTTC. The chain couples TRBV9 to TRBJ1-2, with TRBD1 matching over 7 bases. Germline values: CDR1 SGDLS, CDR2 YYNGEE. J lost 5 bases, V lost 3 bases, and 10 bases had no gene match. The CDR3 is 15 amino acids.

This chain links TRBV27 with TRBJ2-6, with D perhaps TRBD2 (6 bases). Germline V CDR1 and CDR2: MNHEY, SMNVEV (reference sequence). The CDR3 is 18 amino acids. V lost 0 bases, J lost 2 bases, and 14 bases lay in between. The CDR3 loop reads CASSLSRGRGPGANVLTF. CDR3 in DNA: TGTGCCAGCAGTTTATCGCGGGGTCGCGGGCCTGGGGCCAACGTCCTGACTTTC.

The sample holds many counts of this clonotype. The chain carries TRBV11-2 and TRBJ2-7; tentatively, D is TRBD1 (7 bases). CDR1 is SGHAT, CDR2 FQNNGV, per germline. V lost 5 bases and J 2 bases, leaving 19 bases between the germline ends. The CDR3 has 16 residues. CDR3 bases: TGTGCCAGCAGCCATCTGCGGGACAGACTCGCCTACGAGCAGTACTTC. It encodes CASSHLRDRLAYEQYF.

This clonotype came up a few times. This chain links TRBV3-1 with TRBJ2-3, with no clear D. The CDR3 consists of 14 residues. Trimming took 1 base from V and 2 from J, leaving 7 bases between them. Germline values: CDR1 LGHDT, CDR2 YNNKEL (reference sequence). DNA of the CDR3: TGTGCCAGCAGCCAAGCGGAGCCCACAGATACGCAGTATTTT. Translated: CASSQAEPTDTQYF.

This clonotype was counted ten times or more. The CDR3 is CASSIDREGENTEAFF. Written as DNA, the CDR3 is TGTGCCAGTAGTATCGACAGGGAGGGAGAGAACACTGAAGCTTTCTTT. The V call is TRBV19, the J call TRBJ1-1; 7 nucleotides line up with TRBD1. Germline V CDR1 and CDR2: LNHDA, SQIVND (reference sequence). The CDR3 loop spans 16 amino acids. V was clipped by 3 bases and J by 1 base; unmatched bases: 8.

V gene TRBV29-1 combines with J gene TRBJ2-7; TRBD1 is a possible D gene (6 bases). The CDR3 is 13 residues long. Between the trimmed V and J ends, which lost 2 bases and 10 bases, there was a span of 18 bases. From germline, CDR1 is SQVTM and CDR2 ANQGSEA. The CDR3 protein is CSVETGRGDYQYF. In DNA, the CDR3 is TGCAGCGTTGAAACCGGCAGGGGAGACTATCAGTACTTC.

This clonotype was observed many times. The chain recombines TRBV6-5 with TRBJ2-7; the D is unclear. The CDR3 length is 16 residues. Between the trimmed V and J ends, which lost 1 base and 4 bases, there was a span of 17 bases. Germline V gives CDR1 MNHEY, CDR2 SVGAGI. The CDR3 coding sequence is TGTGCCAGCAGTTACTGGGCCCCCCCTACCCTATACGAGCAGTACTTC. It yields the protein CASSYWAPPTLYEQYF.

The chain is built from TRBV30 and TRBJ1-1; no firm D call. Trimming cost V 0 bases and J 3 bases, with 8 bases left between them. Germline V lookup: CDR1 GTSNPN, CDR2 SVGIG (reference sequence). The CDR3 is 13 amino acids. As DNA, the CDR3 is TGTGCCTGGAGTGTAAGTCAGTACACTGAAGCTTTCTTT. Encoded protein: CAWSVSQYTEAFF. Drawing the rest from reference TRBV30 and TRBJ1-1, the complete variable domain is SQTIHQWPATLVQPVGSPLSLECTVEGTSNPNLYWYRQAAGRGLQLLFYSVGIGQISSEVPQNLSASRPQDRQFILSSKKLLLSDSGFYLCAWSVSQYTEAFFGQGTRLTVV.

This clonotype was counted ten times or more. Here the CDR3 DNA reads TGCGCCAGCAGCCAAAGGATTCCGGGACAGGGGCTTTCAGACACGCCCAATGAGCAGTTCTTC. This sequence encodes CASSQRIPGQGLSDTPNEQFF. The V and J genes are TRBV4-1 and TRBJ2-1; 10 bases line up with TRBD1. J gave up 6 bases and V 2 bases, and 22 bases lay outside the gene matches. In germline, CDR1 is MGHRA, CDR2 YSYEKL. This CDR3 has 21 amino acids.

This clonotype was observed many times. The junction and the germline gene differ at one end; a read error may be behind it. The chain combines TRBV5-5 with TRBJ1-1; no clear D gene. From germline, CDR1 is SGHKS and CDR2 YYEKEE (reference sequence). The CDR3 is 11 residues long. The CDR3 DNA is TGTGCCAGCACCTTGGGCAGTGAAGCTTTCTTT. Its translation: CASTLGSEAFF. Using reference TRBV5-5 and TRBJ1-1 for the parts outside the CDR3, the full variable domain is DAGVTQSPTHLIKTRGQQVTLRCSPISGHKSVSWYQQVLGQGPQFIFQYYEKEERGRGNFPDRFSARQFPNYSSELNVNALLLGDSALYLCASTLGSEAFFGQGTRLTVV.

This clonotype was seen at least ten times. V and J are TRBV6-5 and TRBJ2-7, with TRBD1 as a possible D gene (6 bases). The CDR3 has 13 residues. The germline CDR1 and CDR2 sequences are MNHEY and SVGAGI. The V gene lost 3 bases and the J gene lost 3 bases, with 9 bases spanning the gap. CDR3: CASSYGRGYEQYF. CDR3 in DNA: TGTGCCAGCAGTTATGGCAGGGGCTACGAGCAGTACTTC.

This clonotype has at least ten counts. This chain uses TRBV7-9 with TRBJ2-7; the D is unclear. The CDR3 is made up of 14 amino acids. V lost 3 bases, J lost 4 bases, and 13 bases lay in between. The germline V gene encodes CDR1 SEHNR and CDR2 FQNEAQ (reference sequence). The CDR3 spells CASSFEPPPYEQYF. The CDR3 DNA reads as TGTGCCAGCAGCTTTGAACCCCCTCCATACGAGCAGTACTTC.

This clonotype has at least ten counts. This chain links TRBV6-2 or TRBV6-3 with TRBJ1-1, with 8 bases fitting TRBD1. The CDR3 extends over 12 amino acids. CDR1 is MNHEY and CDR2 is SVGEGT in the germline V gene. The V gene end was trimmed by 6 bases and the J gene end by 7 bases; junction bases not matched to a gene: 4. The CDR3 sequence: CASSQTGVEAFF. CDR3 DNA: TGTGCCAGCAGCCAGACAGGGGTTGAAGCTTTCTTT.

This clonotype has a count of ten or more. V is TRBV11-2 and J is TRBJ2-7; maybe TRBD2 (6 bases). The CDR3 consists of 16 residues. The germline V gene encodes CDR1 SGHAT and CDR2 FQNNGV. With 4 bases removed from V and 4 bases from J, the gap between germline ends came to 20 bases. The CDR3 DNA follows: TGTGCCAGCAGCTCGTACGGGACTGGACGTTTTTACGAGCAGTACTTC. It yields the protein CASSSYGTGRFYEQYF. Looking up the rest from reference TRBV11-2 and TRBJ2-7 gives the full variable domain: EAGVAQSPRYKIIEKRQSVAFWCNPISGHATLYWYQQILGQGPKLLIQFQNNGVVDDSQLPKDRFSAERLKGVDSTLKIQPAKLEDSAVYLCASSSYGTGRFYEQYFGPGTRLTVT.

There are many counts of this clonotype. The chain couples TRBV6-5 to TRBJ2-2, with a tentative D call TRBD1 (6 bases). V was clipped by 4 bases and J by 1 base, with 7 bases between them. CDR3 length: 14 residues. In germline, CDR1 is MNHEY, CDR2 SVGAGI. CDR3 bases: TGTGCCAGCAGTTGGACAGAGAACACCGGGGAGCTGTTTTTT. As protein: CASSWTENTGELFF.

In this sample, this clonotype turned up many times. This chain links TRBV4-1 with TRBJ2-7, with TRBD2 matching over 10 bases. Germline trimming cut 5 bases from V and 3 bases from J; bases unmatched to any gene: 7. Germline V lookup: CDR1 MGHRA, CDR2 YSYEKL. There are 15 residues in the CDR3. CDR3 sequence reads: CASSGSSSGGYEQYF. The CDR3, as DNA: TGCGCCAGCAGCGGTTCCTCTAGCGGGGGCTACGAGCAGTACTTC.